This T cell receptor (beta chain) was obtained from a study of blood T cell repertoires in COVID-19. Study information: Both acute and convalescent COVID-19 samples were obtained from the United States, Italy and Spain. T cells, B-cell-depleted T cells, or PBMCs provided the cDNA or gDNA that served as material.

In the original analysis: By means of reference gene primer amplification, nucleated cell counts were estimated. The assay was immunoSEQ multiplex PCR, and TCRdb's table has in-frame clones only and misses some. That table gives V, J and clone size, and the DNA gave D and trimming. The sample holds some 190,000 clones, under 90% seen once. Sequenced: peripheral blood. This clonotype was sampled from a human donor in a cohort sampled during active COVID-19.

The CDR3: CASSTQTSGGDTQYF. CDR3 DNA: TGTGCCAGCAGCACGCAGACTAGCGGGGGGGATACGCAGTATTTT. The chain recombines TRBV9 with TRBJ2-3, with 13 bases fitting TRBD2. The V gene end was trimmed by 4 bases and the J gene end by 6 bases; junction bases not matched to a gene: 5. The CDR3 length is 15 residues. Germline CDR1 is SGDLS and CDR2 is YYNGEE. The variable domain in full, with the rest retrieved from reference TRBV9 and TRBJ2-3, is DSGVTQTPKHLITATGQRVTLRCSPRSGDLSVYWYQQSLDQGLQFLIQYYNGEERAKGNILERFSAQQFPDLHSELNLSSLELGDSALYFCASSTQTSGGDTQYFGPGTRLTVL.